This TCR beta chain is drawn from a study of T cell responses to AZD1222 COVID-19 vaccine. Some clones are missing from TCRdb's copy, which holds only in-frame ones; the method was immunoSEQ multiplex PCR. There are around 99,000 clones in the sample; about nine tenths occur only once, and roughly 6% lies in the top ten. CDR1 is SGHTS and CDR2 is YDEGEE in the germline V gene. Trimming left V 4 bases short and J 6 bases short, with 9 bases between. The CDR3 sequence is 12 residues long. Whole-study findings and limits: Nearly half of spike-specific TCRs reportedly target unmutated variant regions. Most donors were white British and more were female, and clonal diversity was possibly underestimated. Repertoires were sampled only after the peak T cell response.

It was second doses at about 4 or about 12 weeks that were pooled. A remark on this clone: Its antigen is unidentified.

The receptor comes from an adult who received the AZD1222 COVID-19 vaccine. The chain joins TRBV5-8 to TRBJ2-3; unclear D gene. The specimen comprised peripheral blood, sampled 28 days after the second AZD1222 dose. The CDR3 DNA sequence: TGTGCCAGCAGCCCCTCTTGGGATACGCAGTATTTT. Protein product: CASSPSWDTQYF.